Listed below are T cell receptor beta chains from one sample, sequenced in a study of T cell repertoires in cytomegalovirus infection. TCRdb re-analysed the reads in MiXCR, keeping a single row per CDR3 protein. In the table there are around 900,000 distinct CDR3 sequences, 25% to 40% of which are singletons. Their recognized antigens are unknown. This specimen was cultured CD8+ T cells from PBMCs, taken from culture after CMV antigen stimulation. The receptor set was obtained from a human donor in good health (CMV status not recorded). Some clones in this sample may be carry-over from other donors' samples. Each CDR3 is given with its conserved first and last residue. The order of the fields is D gene, clone size, J gene, V gene, CDR3 protein, CDR3 DNA. D genes are given only for firm matches. Size is stated for part of the rows, as once, few or many counts, or as a class when the clone is expanded.

>TRBD2|NA|TRBJ2-1|TRBV6-5
CASSPGASGGAYNEQFF
TGTGCCAGCAGTCCCGGGGCTAGCGGGGGGGCCTACAATGAGCAGTTCTTC
>NA|NA|TRBJ1-6|TRBV27
CASQSGGNSPLHF
TGTGCCAGCCAAAGCGGGGGGAATTCACCCCTCCACTTT
>NA|NA|TRBJ2-3|TRBV7-4
CASSLEVGGRTDTQYF
TGTGCCAGCAGCTTAGAGGTGGGGGGTCGGACAGATACGCAGTATTTT
>NA|NA|TRBJ1-1|TRBV11-3
CASSSTDREAFF
TGTGCCAGCAGCTCGACCGACAGGGAAGCTTTCTTT
>TRBD2|NA|TRBJ2-2|TRBV12-3/TRBV12-4
CASSPRSGRGTRELFF
TGTGCCAGCAGCCCCCGAAGCGGGAGGGGGACCAGGGAGCTGTTTTTT
>TRBD1|few|TRBJ2-2|TRBV7-6
CASSFTGGVDTGELFF
TGTGCCAGCAGCTTTACAGGGGGCGTTGACACCGGGGAGCTGTTTTTT
>NA|few|TRBJ1-1|TRBV3-1
CASSQDRDPGDNEAFF
TGTGCCAGCAGCCAAGATAGGGACCCCGGCGACAACGAAGCTTTCTTT
>TRBD1|NA|TRBJ2-5|TRBV27
CASRGTGETQYF
TGTGCCAGCAGAGGGACAGGGGAGACCCAGTACTTC
>NA|NA|TRBJ2-2|TRBV4-3
CASSQDASGSNTGELFF
TGCGCCAGCAGCCAAGATGCCAGCGGTTCTAACACCGGGGAGCTGTTTTTT
>NA|many|TRBJ1-1|TRBV7-2
CASSLATRTTEAFF
TGTGCCAGCAGCTTAGCCACCCGGACGACTGAAGCTTTCTTT
>NA|NA|TRBJ2-2|TRBV2
CASGPSEDTGELFF
TGTGCCAGCGGGCCATCTGAAGACACCGGGGAGCTGTTTTTT
>NA|few|TRBJ2-1|TRBV7-5
CISVPEAPAPGSSYNEQFF
NA
>TRBD1|few|TRBJ1-6|TRBV12-3/TRBV12-4
CASRDTGGAYNSPLHF
TGTGCCAGCAGAGATACAGGGGGCGCTTATAATTCACCCCTCCACTTT
>NA|NA|TRBJ2-1|TRBV15
CATSRDRRLGTGNEQFF
TGTGCCACCAGCAGAGATAGAAGACTAGGAACGGGCAATGAGCAGTTCTTC
>NA|few|TRBJ1-5|TRBV19
CASSTGFRNQPQHF
TGTGCCAGTAGTACAGGGTTTCGGAATCAGCCCCAGCATTTT
>NA|few|TRBJ1-4|TRBV10-3
CAISARIGAIEKLFF
TGTGCCATCAGTGCTCGCATAGGGGCCATTGAAAAACTGTTTTTT
>NA|NA|TRBJ1-4|TRBV6-5
CASSSERGKLFF
TGTGCCAGCAGTTCGGAAAGGGGAAAACTGTTTTTT
>NA|few|TRBJ1-2|TRBV2
CATALRGVFYGYTF
TGTGCCACCGCTCTAAGGGGGGTGTTCTATGGCTACACCTTC
>NA|many|TRBJ2-2|TRBV7-9
CASSLETPNTGELFF
TGTGCCAGCAGCTTAGAGACACCGAACACCGGGGAGCTGTTTTTT
>NA|NA|TRBJ2-1|TRBV29-1
CSVDRLEKGGNEQFF
TGCAGCGTTGACAGACTAGAAAAGGGTGGAAATGAGCAGTTCTTC
>NA|once|TRBJ2-1|TRBV19
CASSITSSSYNEQFF
TGTGCCAGTAGTATAACCTCGAGCTCCTACAATGAGCAGTTCTTC
>NA|few|TRBJ1-1|TRBV4-1
CASSQEWTPEAFF
TGCGCCAGCAGCCAAGAGTGGACACCTGAAGCTTTCTTT
>NA|many|TRBJ1-1|TRBV18
CASSPPEVSRREAFF
TGTGCCAGCTCACCACCGGAGGTGTCTCGCCGTGAAGCTTTCTTT
>NA|NA|TRBJ1-1|TRBV19
CASSIGLSLGMNTEAFF
TGTGCCAGTAGTATCGGTCTGTCGTTGGGTATGAACACTGAAGCTTTCTTT
>NA|NA|TRBJ2-1|TRBV7-6
CASSLAGWQGRTNEQFF
TGTGCCAGCAGCTTAGCGGGGTGGCAGGGGAGAACCAATGAGCAGTTCTTC
>NA|NA|TRBJ1-1|TRBV10-3
CAISERRDEAFF
TGTGCCATCAGTGAGAGGCGAGATGAAGCTTTCTTT
>NA|NA|TRBJ1-4|TRBV4-3
CASSQEKGTNEKLFF
TGCGCCAGCAGCCAAGAGAAGGGTACTAATGAAAAACTGTTTTTT
>TRBD2|many|TRBJ2-1|TRBV7-2
CASSFIPGTSGGNNEQFF
TGTGCCAGCAGCTTTATTCCGGGGACTAGCGGGGGGAACAATGAGCAGTTCTTC
>NA|few|TRBJ1-1|TRBV7-9
CASSATMNTEAFF
TGTGCCAGCAGTGCCACTATGAACACTGAAGCTTTCTTT
>NA|NA|TRBJ1-5|TRBV6-1
CASSEEGRVANQPQHF
TGTGCCAGCAGTGAAGAGGGTAGGGTGGCCAATCAGCCCCAGCATTTT
>NA|NA|TRBJ2-1|TRBV6-2/TRBV6-3
CASSYSLAENEQFF
TGTGCCAGCAGTTACTCATTAGCTGAGAATGAGCAGTTCTTC
>NA|many|TRBJ2-3|TRBV7-8
CASIEGDTQYF
TGTGCCAGCATTGAGGGGGATACGCAGTATTTT
>NA|many|TRBJ2-5|TRBV7-2
CASSLGPVLETQYF
TGTGCCAGCAGCTTAGGTCCGGTGTTAGAGACCCAGTACTTC
>NA|NA|TRBJ1-1|TRBV5-8
CASTTRDLNTEAFF
TGTGCCAGCACCACCCGGGACCTAAACACTGAAGCTTTCTTT
>NA|NA|TRBJ1-1|TRBV4-3
CASSQSLDSWRAEAFF
TGCGCCAGCAGCCAGAGCCTTGACAGCTGGAGGGCTGAAGCTTTCTTT
>TRBD1|many|TRBJ2-1|TRBV6-1
CASSVPPGQGYNEQFF
TGTGCCAGCAGTGTGCCGCCGGGACAGGGGTACAATGAGCAGTTCTTC
>NA|once|TRBJ2-6|TRBV6-5
CASSYGGAGANVLTF
TGTGCCAGCAGTTACGGGGGGGCGGGGGCCAACGTCCTGACTTTC
>NA|few|TRBJ1-4|TRBV7-9
CASSGRSGITNEKLFF
TGTGCCAGCTCGGGGCGATCAGGGATAACTAATGAAAAACTGTTTTTT
>TRBD1|NA|TRBJ2-1|TRBV5-4
CASRELQDRGNEQFF
TGTGCCAGCAGAGAACTCCAGGACAGGGGAAATGAGCAGTTCTTC
>NA|few|TRBJ2-1|TRBV7-9
CASSRRDSYNEQFF
TGTGCCAGCAGCCGACGGGACTCCTACAATGAGCAGTTCTTC
>NA|many|TRBJ2-1|TRBV4-1
CASSQGRVNEQFF
TGCGCCAGCAGCCAAGGAAGGGTAAATGAGCAGTTCTTC
>NA|NA|TRBJ2-1|TRBV7-6
CASSLHRAGNEQFF
TGTGCCAGCAGCTTACACAGGGCAGGTAATGAGCAGTTCTTC
>TRBD2|many|TRBJ2-1|TRBV7-9
CASSSLAGAVTGEQFF
TGTGCCAGCAGCTCATTAGCGGGGGCCGTTACGGGGGAGCAGTTCTTC
>NA|NA|TRBJ2-2|TRBV7-6
CASSFTGSGGELFF
TGTGCCAGCAGCTTCACAGGGTCCGGCGGGGAGCTGTTTTTT
>NA|NA|TRBJ2-5|TRBV12-3/TRBV12-4
CASRFTIGQETQYF
TGTGCCAGCAGATTTACGATAGGACAAGAGACCCAGTACTTC
>TRBD1|NA|TRBJ2-7|TRBV12-3/TRBV12-4
CASSLKLGQGAMEYEQYF
TGTGCCAGCAGTTTAAAGTTGGGACAGGGGGCGATGGAATACGAGCAGTACTTC
>NA|few|TRBJ2-3|TRBV6-1
CASSDQGPDTQYF
TGTGCCAGCAGTGATCAAGGCCCAGATACGCAGTATTTT
>NA|NA|TRBJ1-5|TRBV12-3/TRBV12-4
CASNLYSNQPQHF
TGTGCCAGCAACTTGTATAGCAATCAGCCCCAGCATTTT
>TRBD2|few|TRBJ2-7|TRBV4-1
CASSQDLAGNEQYF
TGTGCCAGCAGCCAAGATCTAGCGGGGAACGAGCAGTACTTC
>NA|few|TRBJ2-7|TRBV5-8
CASSRGRGEQYF
TGTGCCAGCAGCCGTGGTCGAGGTGAGCAGTACTTC
>NA|few|TRBJ1-2|TRBV2
CASSDKTPGAHGYTF
TGTGCCAGCAGTGATAAGACGCCAGGCGCCCATGGCTACACCTTC
>NA|NA|TRBJ1-2|TRBV5-6
CASSSTGQLISFGYTF
TGTGCCAGCAGCTCCACTGGACAGCTGATATCTTTCGGCTACACCTTC
>NA|few|TRBJ2-2|TRBV12-3/TRBV12-4
CASSSLLGGGRNGELFF
TGTGCCAGCAGTTCCCTCTTGGGGGGGGGCAGAAACGGGGAGCTGTTTTTT
>TRBD2|NA|TRBJ2-7|TRBV4-2
CASSQAGTSGVEQYF
TGTGCCAGCAGCCAAGCCGGGACTAGCGGGGTCGAGCAGTACTTC
>TRBD1|many|TRBJ1-1|TRBV6-1
CASSENSGGRSEAFF
TGTGCCAGCAGTGAAAACTCAGGGGGACGGTCTGAAGCTTTCTTT
>NA|many|TRBJ2-5|TRBV7-6
CASSDRGTQETQYF
TGTGCCAGCAGCGACCGCGGGACGCAAGAGACCCAGTACTTC
>TRBD2|NA|TRBJ2-1|TRBV19
CASGLADYNEQFF
TGTGCCAGCGGACTAGCAGATTACAATGAGCAGTTCTTC
>NA|NA|TRBJ2-1|TRBV6-2/TRBV6-3
CASSYGASEQFF
TGTGCCAGCAGTTATGGTGCGAGTGAGCAGTTCTTC